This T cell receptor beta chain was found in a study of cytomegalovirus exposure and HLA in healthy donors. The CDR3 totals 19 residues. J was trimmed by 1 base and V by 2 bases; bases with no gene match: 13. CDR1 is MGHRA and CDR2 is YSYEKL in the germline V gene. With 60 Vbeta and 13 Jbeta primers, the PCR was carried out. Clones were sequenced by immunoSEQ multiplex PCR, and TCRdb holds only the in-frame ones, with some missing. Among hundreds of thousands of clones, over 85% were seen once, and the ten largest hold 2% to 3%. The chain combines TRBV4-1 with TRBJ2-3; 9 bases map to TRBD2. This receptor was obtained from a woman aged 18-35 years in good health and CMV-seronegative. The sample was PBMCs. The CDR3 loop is CASSQQSSGDFVGTDTQYF. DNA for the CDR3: TGCGCCAGCAGCCAACAGTCTAGCGGGGACTTTGTGGGCACAGATACGCAGTATTTT.